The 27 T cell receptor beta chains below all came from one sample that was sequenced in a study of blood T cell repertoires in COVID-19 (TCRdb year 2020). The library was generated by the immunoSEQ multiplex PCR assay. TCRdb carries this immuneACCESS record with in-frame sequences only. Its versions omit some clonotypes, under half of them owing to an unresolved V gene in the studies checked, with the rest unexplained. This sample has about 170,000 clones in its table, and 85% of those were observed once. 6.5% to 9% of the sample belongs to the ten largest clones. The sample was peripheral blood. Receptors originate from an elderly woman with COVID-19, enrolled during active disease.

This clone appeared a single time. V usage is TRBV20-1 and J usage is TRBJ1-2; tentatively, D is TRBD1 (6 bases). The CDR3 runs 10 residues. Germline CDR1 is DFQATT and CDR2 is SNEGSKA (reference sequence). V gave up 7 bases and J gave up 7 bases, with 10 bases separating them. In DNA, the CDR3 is TGCAGTGTAGAGACAGGTGGCTACACCTTC. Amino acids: CSVETGGYTF.

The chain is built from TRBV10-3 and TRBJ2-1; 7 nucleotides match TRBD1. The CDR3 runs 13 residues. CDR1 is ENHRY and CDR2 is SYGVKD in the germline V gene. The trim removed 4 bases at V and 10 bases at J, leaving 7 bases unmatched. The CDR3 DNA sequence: TGTGCCATCAGTGCCCCTTCAGGGGGAGAGCAGTTCTTC. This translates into CAISAPSGGEQFF.

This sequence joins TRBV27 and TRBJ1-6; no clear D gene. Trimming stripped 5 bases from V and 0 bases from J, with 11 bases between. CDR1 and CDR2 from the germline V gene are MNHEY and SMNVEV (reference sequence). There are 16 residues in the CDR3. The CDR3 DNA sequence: TGTGCCAGCAGTCCCTTCGGTGGCTCCTATAATTCACCCCTCCACTTT. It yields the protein CASSPFGGSYNSPLHF.

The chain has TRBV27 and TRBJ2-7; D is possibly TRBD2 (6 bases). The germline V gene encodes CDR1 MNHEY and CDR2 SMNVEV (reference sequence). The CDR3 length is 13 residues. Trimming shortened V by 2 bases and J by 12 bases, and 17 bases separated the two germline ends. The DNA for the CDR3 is TGTGCCAGCAGTTTAAATTCGGGGGTTTCGCGGTACTTC. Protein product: CASSLNSGVSRYF.

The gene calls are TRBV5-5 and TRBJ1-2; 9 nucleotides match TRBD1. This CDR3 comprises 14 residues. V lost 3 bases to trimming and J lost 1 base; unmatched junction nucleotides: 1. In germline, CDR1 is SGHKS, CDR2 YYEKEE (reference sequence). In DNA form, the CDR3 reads TGTGCCAGCAGCTGGGACAGGGTTAACTATGGCTACACCTTC. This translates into CASSWDRVNYGYTF. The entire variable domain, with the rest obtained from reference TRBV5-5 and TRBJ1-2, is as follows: DAGVTQSPTHLIKTRGQQVTLRCSPISGHKSVSWYQQVLGQGPQFIFQYYEKEERGRGNFPDRFSARQFPNYSSELNVNALLLGDSALYLCASSWDRVNYGYTFGSGTRLTVV.

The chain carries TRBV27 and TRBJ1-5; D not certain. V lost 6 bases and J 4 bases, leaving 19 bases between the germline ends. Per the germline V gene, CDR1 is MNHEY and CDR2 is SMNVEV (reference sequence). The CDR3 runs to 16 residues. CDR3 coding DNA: TGTGCCAGCAGCCAAAACGGCCTATTGAGGAATCAGCCCCAGCATTTT. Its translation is CASSQNGLLRNQPQHF.

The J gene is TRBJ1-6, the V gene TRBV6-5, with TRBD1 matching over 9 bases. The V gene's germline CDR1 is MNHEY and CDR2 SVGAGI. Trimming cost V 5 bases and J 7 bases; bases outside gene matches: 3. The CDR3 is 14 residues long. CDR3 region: CASSRTGENSPLHF. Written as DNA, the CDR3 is TGTGCCAGCAGTCGGACAGGGGAGAATTCACCCCTCCACTTT.

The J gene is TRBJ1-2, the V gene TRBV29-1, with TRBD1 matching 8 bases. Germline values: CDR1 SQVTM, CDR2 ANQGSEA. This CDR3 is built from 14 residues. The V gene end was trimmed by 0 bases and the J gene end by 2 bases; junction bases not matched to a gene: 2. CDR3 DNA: TGCAGCGTTGAAGAGCGGACAGGGAACTATGGCTACACCTTC. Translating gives CSVEERTGNYGYTF.

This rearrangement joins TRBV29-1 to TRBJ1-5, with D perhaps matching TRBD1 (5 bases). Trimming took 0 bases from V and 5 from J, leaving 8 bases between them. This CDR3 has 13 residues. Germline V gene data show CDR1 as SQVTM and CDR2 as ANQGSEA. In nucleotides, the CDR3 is TGCAGCGTTGAAGAGGGGCCAGATCAGCCCCAGCATTTT. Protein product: CSVEEGPDQPQHF.

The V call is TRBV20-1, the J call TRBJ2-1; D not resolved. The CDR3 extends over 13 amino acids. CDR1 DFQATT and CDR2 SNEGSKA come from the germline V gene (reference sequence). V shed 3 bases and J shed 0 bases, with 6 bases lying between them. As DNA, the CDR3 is TGCAGTGCTAGTAGGAGCTCCTACAATGAGCAGTTCTTC. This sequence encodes CSASRSSYNEQFF.

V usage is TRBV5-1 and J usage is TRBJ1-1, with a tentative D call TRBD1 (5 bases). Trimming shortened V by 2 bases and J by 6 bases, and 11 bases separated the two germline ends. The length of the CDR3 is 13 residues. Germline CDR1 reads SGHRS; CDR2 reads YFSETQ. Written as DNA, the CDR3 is TGCGCCAGCAGCTTTCCAGGGCTGTCTGAAGCTTTCTTT. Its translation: CASSFPGLSEAFF.

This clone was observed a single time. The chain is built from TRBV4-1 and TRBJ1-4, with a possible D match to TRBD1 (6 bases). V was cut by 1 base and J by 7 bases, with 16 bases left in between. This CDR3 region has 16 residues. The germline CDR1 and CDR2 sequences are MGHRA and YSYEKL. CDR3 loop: CASSQATGTPFEKLFF. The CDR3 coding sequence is TGCGCCAGCAGCCAAGCTACAGGGACGCCTTTTGAAAAACTGTTTTTT.

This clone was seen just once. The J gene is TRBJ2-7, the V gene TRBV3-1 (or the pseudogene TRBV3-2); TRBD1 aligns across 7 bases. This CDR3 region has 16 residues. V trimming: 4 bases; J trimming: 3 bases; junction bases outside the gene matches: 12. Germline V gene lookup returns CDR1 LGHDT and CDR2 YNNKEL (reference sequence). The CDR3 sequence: CASSPKDRAGGYEQYF. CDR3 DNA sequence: TGTGCCAGCAGCCCTAAAGATAGGGCAGGGGGCTACGAGCAGTACTTC.

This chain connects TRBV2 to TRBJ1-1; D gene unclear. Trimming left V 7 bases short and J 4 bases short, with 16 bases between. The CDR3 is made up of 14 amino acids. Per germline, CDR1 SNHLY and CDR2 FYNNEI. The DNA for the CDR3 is TGTGCCAGCACCGACGGCCGTCGGGTCACTGAAGCTTTCTTT. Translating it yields CASTDGRRVTEAFF.

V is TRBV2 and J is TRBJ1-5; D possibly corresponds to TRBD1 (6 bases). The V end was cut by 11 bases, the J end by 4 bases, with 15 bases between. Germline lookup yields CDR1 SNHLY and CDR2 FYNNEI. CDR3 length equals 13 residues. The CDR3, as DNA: TGTGCCGTAAGGGGGGGTGCAAATCAGCCCCAGCATTTT. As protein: CAVRGGANQPQHF.

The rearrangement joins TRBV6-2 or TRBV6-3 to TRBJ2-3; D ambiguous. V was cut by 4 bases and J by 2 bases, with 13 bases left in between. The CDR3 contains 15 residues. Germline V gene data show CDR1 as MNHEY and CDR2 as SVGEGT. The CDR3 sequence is CASSSSGQYTDTQYF. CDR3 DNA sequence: TGTGCCAGCAGTTCTTCTGGGCAGTACACAGATACGCAGTATTTT.

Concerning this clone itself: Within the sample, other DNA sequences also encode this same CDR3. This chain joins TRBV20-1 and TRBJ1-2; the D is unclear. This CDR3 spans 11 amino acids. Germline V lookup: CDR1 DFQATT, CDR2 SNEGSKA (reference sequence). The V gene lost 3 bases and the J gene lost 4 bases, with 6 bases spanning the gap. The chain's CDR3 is CSARGSYGYTF. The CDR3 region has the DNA TGCAGTGCTAGGGGCAGCTATGGCTACACCTTC.

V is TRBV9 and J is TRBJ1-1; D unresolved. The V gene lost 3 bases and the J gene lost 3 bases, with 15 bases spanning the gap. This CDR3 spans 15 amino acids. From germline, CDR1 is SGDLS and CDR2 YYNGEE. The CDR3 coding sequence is TGTGCCAGCAGCGGTCGGGGTCTCCACGACACTGAAGCTTTCTTT. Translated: CASSGRGLHDTEAFF.

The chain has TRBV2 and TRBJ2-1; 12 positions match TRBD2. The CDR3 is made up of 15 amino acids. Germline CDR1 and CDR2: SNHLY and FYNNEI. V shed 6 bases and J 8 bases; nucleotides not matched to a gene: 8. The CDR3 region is CASSILAGGNDEQFF. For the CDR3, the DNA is TGTGCCAGCAGCATACTAGCGGGAGGTAATGATGAGCAGTTCTTC.

CDR3 nucleotides: TGTGCCATCACCGAAGACAGGAACCAAGAGACCCAGTACTTC. This codes for CAITEDRNQETQYF. J is TRBJ2-5 and V is TRBV10-3, with D possibly being TRBD1 (6 bases). V was cut by 7 bases and J by 0 bases, with 12 bases left in between. Germline V lookup: CDR1 ENHRY, CDR2 SYGVKD. This CDR3 has 14 amino acids.

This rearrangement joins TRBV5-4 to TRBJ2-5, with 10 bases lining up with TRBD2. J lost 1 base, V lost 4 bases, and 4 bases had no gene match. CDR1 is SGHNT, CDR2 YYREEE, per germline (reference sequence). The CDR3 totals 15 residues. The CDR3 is CASSRGLAPQETQYF. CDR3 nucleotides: TGTGCCAGCAGCAGGGGACTAGCGCCCCAAGAGACCCAGTACTTC.

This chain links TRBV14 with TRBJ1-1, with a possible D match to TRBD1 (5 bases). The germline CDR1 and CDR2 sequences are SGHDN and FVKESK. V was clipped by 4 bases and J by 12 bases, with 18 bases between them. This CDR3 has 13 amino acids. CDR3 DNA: TGTGCCAGCAGCCTATATGGGTATCAGGGAACTTTCTTT. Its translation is CASSLYGYQGTFF.

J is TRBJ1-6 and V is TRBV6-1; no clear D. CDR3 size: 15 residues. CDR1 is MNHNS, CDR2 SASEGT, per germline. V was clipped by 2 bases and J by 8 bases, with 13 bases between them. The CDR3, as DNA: TGTGCCAGCAGTGAACTTGGAGGAGGGCATTCACCCCTCCACTTT. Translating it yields CASSELGGGHSPLHF.

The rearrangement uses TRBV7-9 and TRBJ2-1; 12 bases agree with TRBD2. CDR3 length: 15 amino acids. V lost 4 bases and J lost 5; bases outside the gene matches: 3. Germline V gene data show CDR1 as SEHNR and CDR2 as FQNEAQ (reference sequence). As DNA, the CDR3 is TGTGCCAGCAGCTCAGGACTAGCGGGGAACAATGAGCAGTTCTTC. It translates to CASSSGLAGNNEQFF.

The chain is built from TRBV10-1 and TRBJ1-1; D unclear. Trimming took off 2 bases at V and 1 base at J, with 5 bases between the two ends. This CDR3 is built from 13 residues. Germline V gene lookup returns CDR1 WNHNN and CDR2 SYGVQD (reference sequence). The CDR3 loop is CASSEKPNTEAFF. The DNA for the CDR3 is TGCGCCAGCAGTGAGAAGCCGAACACTGAAGCTTTCTTT.

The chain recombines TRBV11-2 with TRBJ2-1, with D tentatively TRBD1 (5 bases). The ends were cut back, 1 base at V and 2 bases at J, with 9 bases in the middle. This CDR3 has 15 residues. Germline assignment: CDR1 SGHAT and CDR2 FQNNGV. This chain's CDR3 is CASSLVLGPYNEQFF. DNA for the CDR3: TGTGCCAGCAGCTTAGTTCTGGGGCCCTACAATGAGCAGTTCTTC.

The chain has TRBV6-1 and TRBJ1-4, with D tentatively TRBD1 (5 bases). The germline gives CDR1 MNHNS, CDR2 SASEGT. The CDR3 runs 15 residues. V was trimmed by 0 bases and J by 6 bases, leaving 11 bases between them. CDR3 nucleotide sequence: TGTGCCAGCAGTGAAGCGTTGGCGGGGGATGAAAAACTGTTTTTT. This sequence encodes CASSEALAGDEKLFF.